The 24 T cell receptor beta chains in this list originate from one sample, sequenced in a study of blood T cell repertoires in COVID-19. Only in-frame clones appear in the TCRdb table, and some are missing; sequencing was by immunoSEQ multiplex PCR. The sample carries some 80,000 clones, about 89% recorded once. Sequencing input: peripheral blood. These TCRs come from a man aged 45 to 65 with active or convalescent COVID-19.

The table lists this clone with a count of one. The chain joins TRBV19 to TRBJ2-2, with 7 positions matching TRBD2. The germline V gene has CDR1 LNHDA and CDR2 SQIVND (reference sequence). The V segment lost 4 bases and the J segment 4 bases; nucleotides outside the gene matches: 6. The CDR3 has 15 amino acids. CDR3 in DNA: TGTGCCAGTAGTACCTGGGAGGGGAGCACCGGGGAGCTGTTTTTT. This codes for CASSTWEGSTGELFF.

The chain has TRBV5-8 and TRBJ2-3; TRBD1 agrees at 8 bases. CDR3 size: 16 residues. The V segment lost 3 bases and the J segment 3 bases; nucleotides outside the gene matches: 9. CDR1 and CDR2 (germline): SGHTS, YDEGEE. The CDR3 sequence is CASSSHRQGATDTQYF. Written as DNA, the CDR3 is TGTGCCAGCAGCTCGCACCGGCAGGGGGCTACAGATACGCAGTATTTT.

V is TRBV18 and J is TRBJ1-1; D may be TRBD1 (5 bases). Per the germline V gene, CDR1 is KGHSH and CDR2 is LQKENI. The ends were cut back, 4 bases at V and 0 bases at J, with 9 bases in the middle. This CDR3 is built from 14 residues. CDR3 loop: CASSQGAVNTEAFF. The CDR3 DNA reads TGTGCCAGCTCACAAGGGGCGGTGAACACTGAAGCTTTCTTT.

This clone was seen just once. The V and J genes are TRBV6-1 and TRBJ2-5; D is unclear. V shed 6 bases and J shed 3 bases, with 8 bases lying between them. The CDR3 runs 12 residues. CDR1 MNHNS and CDR2 SASEGT come from the germline V gene. CDR3 residues: CASSRHEETQYF. CDR3 DNA sequence: TGTGCCAGCAGCAGACATGAAGAGACCCAGTACTTC.

This chain joins TRBV12-3 or TRBV12-4 and TRBJ1-2, with 10 bases fitting TRBD1. With 6 bases clipped from V and 6 bases from J, the junction kept 4 bases outside the gene matches. The CDR3 contains 13 residues. The CDR3 DNA sequence: TGTGCCAGCAGACGGGACAGGGGAGATGGCTACACCTTC. Its protein product is CASRRDRGDGYTF.

The V gene is TRBV5-4, the J gene TRBJ1-4, with no clear D. The CDR3 loop spans 18 amino acids. Germline loops: CDR1 SGHNT, CDR2 YYREEE (reference sequence). The V end lost 0 bases, the J end lost 3 bases, and 18 bases lay between the germline ends. The CDR3 protein is CASSLGGSSLLANEKLFF. The DNA of the CDR3 is TGTGCCAGCAGCTTGGGAGGGAGTTCGCTATTAGCTAATGAAAAACTGTTTTTT. The full variable domain, in which reference TRBV5-4 and TRBJ1-4 provide the parts outside the CDR3, is ETGVTQSPTHLIKTRGQQVTLRCSSQSGHNTVSWYQQALGQGPQFIFQYYREEENGRGNFPPRFSGLQFPNYSSELNVNALELDDSALYLCASSLGGSSLLANEKLFFGSGTQLSVL.

This clone has a handful of counts. The chain carries TRBV7-2 and TRBJ2-5; 7 nucleotides line up with TRBD1. This CDR3 spans 13 amino acids. Germline values: CDR1 SGHTA, CDR2 FQGNSA. V trimming: 5 bases; J trimming: 7 bases; junction bases outside the gene matches: 7. In DNA form, the CDR3 reads TGTGCCAGCAGCGTGCAGGGGGACGGGACCCAGTACTTC. Its protein is CASSVQGDGTQYF.

The chain employs TRBV27 and TRBJ2-7; TRBD2 matches 8 bases. This CDR3 has 17 amino acids. The J segment lost 0 bases and the V segment lost 0 bases, leaving 7 bases of the junction unmatched. Germline lookup yields CDR1 MNHEY and CDR2 SMNVEV (reference sequence). Here the CDR3 reads CASSLSAAGGFSYEQYF. CDR3 nucleotide sequence: TGTGCCAGCAGTTTATCTGCGGCGGGGGGCTTCTCCTACGAGCAGTACTTC.

The genes are TRBV28 and TRBJ2-7; TRBD1 matches 10 bases. The CDR3 is 13 residues long. Germline values: CDR1 MDHEN, CDR2 SYDVKM. Trimming took 7 bases from V and 4 from J; bases not matched to a gene: 4. The CDR3 here is CASTRDRGYEQYF. Written as DNA, the CDR3 is TGTGCCAGCACCCGGGACAGGGGTTACGAGCAGTACTTC.

The genes are TRBV7-9 and TRBJ2-3; D may be TRBD1 (6 bases). Germline assignment: CDR1 SEHNR and CDR2 FQNEAQ (reference sequence). V lost 5 bases and J lost 2, with 11 bases in between. CDR3 length: 14 residues. The CDR3 here is CASSHWDNTDTQYF. Written as DNA, the CDR3 is TGTGCCAGCAGCCATTGGGACAACACAGATACGCAGTATTTT.

CDR3 bases: TGTGCCAGCTCACCTCCCGGGGAATATACGCAGTATTTT. Translating gives CASSPPGEYTQYF. The rearrangement uses TRBV18 and TRBJ2-3; tentative D call: TRBD2 (5 bases). V lost 3 bases and J 7 bases, leaving 11 bases between the germline ends. The CDR3 has 13 residues. Germline assignment: CDR1 KGHSH and CDR2 LQKENI.

This clone showed up just once. The chain recombines TRBV4-2 with TRBJ2-4, with 13 bases identical to TRBD2. The CDR3 spans 16 residues. Per the germline V gene, CDR1 is LGHNA and CDR2 is YNFKEQ. Losses at the gene ends were 0 bases for V and 6 bases for J; bases not matched to a gene: 2. The CDR3 loop reads CASSQDTSGGANIQYF. Here the CDR3 DNA reads TGTGCCAGCAGCCAAGATACTAGCGGGGGGGCAAACATTCAGTACTTC.

The genes are TRBV28 and TRBJ1-2; the match to TRBD1 covers 11 bases. In germline, CDR1 is MDHEN, CDR2 SYDVKM. J lost 4 bases, V lost 5 bases, and 12 bases had no gene match. The CDR3 totals 17 residues. This CDR3 is CASSSLTLGTGGYGYTF. DNA of the CDR3: TGTGCCAGCAGTAGTTTAACCCTCGGGACAGGGGGCTATGGCTACACCTTC.

The CDR3 coding sequence is TGTGCCAGCAGCCTAGGCCCCGGGACAGGGCATAATAGCAATCAGCCCCAGCATTTT. This sequence encodes CASSLGPGTGHNSNQPQHF. The rearrangement links TRBV11-3 to TRBJ1-5; 9 nucleotides align to TRBD1. J lost 0 bases, V lost 5 bases, and 14 bases had no gene match. This CDR3 has 19 amino acids. Germline CDR1 and CDR2: SGHNT and YENEEA.

The chain employs TRBV18 and TRBJ2-4; D not resolved. The CDR3 covers 13 residues. Germline V CDR1 and CDR2: KGHSH, LQKENI. V was pared by 1 base and J by 8 bases, with 9 bases between. This CDR3 reads CASSPQEWDIQYF. The CDR3 bases are TGTGCCAGCTCACCACAGGAGTGGGACATTCAGTACTTC.

The V gene is TRBV27, the J gene TRBJ1-5; no definite D call. Looked up from germline, CDR1 is MNHEY and CDR2 is SMNVEV (reference sequence). The CDR3 spans 14 residues. Trimming stripped 7 bases from V and 0 bases from J, with 10 bases between. DNA of the CDR3: TGTGCCAGCACCCCGTTGTATAGCAATCAGCCCCAGCATTTT. It translates to CASTPLYSNQPQHF.

This clone was picked up a small number of times. The chain links TRBV3-1 (or the pseudogene TRBV3-2) to TRBJ2-2; D is unresolved. This CDR3 region has 15 residues. Trimming removed 0 bases from V and 1 base from J, with 6 bases in between. Germline V CDR1 and CDR2: LGHDT, YNNKEL (reference sequence). The CDR3: CASSQDPVNTGELFF. The DNA of the CDR3 is TGTGCCAGCAGCCAAGATCCAGTGAACACCGGGGAGCTGTTTTTT.

J is TRBJ2-3 and V is TRBV19; 7 nucleotides agree with TRBD1. Germline loops: CDR1 LNHDA, CDR2 SQIVND (reference sequence). The V and J ends lost 5 bases and 2 bases, in that order; junction bases with no gene match: 4. The CDR3 covers 14 residues. The CDR3 is CASSRGGSTDTQYF. In DNA form, the CDR3 reads TGTGCCAGTAGTCGAGGGGGCTCCACAGATACGCAGTATTTT.

This clone was observed once. V and J are TRBV6-5 and TRBJ2-7; D not resolved. The CDR3 length is 12 residues. The germline CDR1 and CDR2 sequences are MNHEY and SVGAGI. V lost 6 bases to trimming and J lost 7 bases, with 13 bases between them. CDR3 protein: CASSLHPGEQYF. Here the CDR3 DNA reads TGTGCCAGCAGCCTACACCCCGGGGAGCAGTACTTC.

The genes are TRBV5-1 and TRBJ2-1; D is perhaps TRBD1 (6 bases). CDR1 and CDR2 (germline): SGHRS, YFSETQ. The V end lost 1 base, the J end lost 8 bases, and 16 bases lay between the germline ends. This CDR3 has 15 amino acids. The CDR3 sequence is CASSLILGARDEQFF. CDR3 DNA: TGCGCCAGCAGCTTGATATTGGGGGCGCGGGATGAGCAGTTCTTC.

V gene TRBV9 combines with J gene TRBJ2-1; 7 positions match TRBD2. Losses at the gene ends were 0 bases for V and 4 bases for J; bases not matched to a gene: 4. The V gene's germline CDR1 is SGDLS and CDR2 YYNGEE. The CDR3 spans 15 residues. CDR3 protein: CASSVERGGYNEQFF. DNA of the CDR3: TGTGCCAGCAGCGTAGAACGCGGGGGTTACAATGAGCAGTTCTTC.

The rearrangement joins TRBV7-2 to TRBJ2-1; D possibly corresponds to TRBD1 (5 bases). Germline CDR1 SGHTA, CDR2 FQGNSA. Trimming took off 1 base at V and 1 base at J, with 5 bases between the two ends. The CDR3 runs to 14 residues. The CDR3 sequence: CASSLDRSYNEQFF. In nucleotides, the CDR3 is TGTGCCAGCAGCTTAGACAGGTCCTACAATGAGCAGTTCTTC.

This chain connects TRBV20-1 to TRBJ1-5, with a tentative D call TRBD1 (5 bases). Looked up from germline, CDR1 is DFQATT and CDR2 is SNEGSKA (reference sequence). This CDR3 is built from 17 residues. Trimming took off 3 bases at V and 0 bases at J, with 18 bases between the two ends. The CDR3: CSASARVLGYSNQPQHF. The CDR3 coding sequence is TGCAGTGCTAGTGCCAGGGTATTGGGTTATAGCAATCAGCCCCAGCATTTT.

CDR3 sequence reads: CASSAPDGWTEAFF. For the CDR3, the DNA is TGTGCCAGCAGCGCCCCCGACGGGTGGACTGAAGCTTTCTTT. V is TRBV6-5 and J is TRBJ1-1; D ambiguous. Trimming stripped 6 bases from V and 5 bases from J, with 16 bases between. CDR3 length: 14 amino acids. The germline gives CDR1 MNHEY, CDR2 SVGAGI.